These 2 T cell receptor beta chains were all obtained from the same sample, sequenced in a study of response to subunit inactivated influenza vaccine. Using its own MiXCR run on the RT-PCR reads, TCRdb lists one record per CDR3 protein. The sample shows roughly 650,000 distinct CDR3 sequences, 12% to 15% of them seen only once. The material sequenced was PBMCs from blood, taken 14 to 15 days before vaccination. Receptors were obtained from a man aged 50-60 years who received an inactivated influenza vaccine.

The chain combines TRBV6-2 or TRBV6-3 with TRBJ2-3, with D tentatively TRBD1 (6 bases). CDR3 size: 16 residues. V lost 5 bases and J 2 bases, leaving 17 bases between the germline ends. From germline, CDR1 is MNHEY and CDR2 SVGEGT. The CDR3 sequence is CASSTPNRDPTDTQYF. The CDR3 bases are TGTGCCAGCAGTACTCCGAACAGGGATCCCACAGATACGCAGTATTTT.

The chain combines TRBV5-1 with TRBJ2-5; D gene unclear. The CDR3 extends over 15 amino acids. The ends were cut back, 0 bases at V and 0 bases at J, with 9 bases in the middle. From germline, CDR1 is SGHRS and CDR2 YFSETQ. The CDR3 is CASSLEGYYQETQYF. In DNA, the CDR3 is TGCGCCAGCAGCTTGGAAGGGTACTACCAAGAGACCCAGTACTTC.